Shown below are 9 T cell receptor beta chains from a single sample sequenced in a study of T cell responses to AZD1222 COVID-19 vaccine. Sequencing was performed with immunoSEQ multiplex PCR; in TCRdb, only in-frame clones are kept and a portion is missing. The table lists some 150,000 clones, over 80% of them singletons. The specimen was peripheral blood, collected 28 days after the second AZD1222 dose. Every receptor here comes from an adult who received the AZD1222 COVID-19 vaccine.

V gene TRBV29-1 combines with J gene TRBJ2-1; perhaps TRBD2 as D (5 bases). The germline V gene encodes CDR1 SQVTM and CDR2 ANQGSEA. V was pared by 4 bases and J by 4 bases, with 14 bases between. The CDR3 runs to 14 residues. As DNA, the CDR3 is TGCAGCGTTGTAGGGAGCCGGATATACAATGAGCAGTTCTTC. This gives the protein CSVVGSRIYNEQFF.

CDR3 residues: CASSEAGGYFGYGYTF. For the CDR3, the DNA is TGTGCCAGCAGTGAAGCAGGGGGCTACTTTGGCTATGGCTACACCTTC. The V and J genes are TRBV2 and TRBJ1-2, with 7 bases that match TRBD1. The germline V gene has CDR1 SNHLY and CDR2 FYNNEI. Unmatched junction bases numbered 8, after V lost 0 bases and J lost 4 bases. This CDR3 region has 16 residues.

The V gene is TRBV5-1, the J gene TRBJ2-5; weak D call: TRBD2 (6 bases). This CDR3 spans 17 amino acids. Germline CDR1 reads SGHRS; CDR2 reads YFSETQ. The ends were cut back, 0 bases at V and 0 bases at J, with 15 bases in the middle. This CDR3 reads CASSLGVGGRNQETQYF. The DNA for the CDR3 is TGCGCCAGCAGCTTGGGTGTGGGGGGACGAAACCAAGAGACCCAGTACTTC.

The chain joins TRBV18 to TRBJ1-3; 9 bases align to TRBD1. After removal of 0 bases from V and 2 bases from J, the junction contained 14 bases not matched to a gene. From germline, CDR1 is KGHSH and CDR2 LQKENI. The CDR3 contains 20 residues. CDR3 amino acids: CASSPPNRGQGYITGNTIYF. Here the CDR3 DNA reads TGTGCCAGCTCACCACCGAACAGGGGGCAGGGGTACATTACTGGAAACACCATATATTTT.

The J gene is TRBJ2-7, the V gene TRBV28, with D possibly being TRBD1 (6 bases). Deletions cut 2 bases from V and 6 bases from J, with 14 bases between. The germline V gene encodes CDR1 MDHEN and CDR2 SYDVKM. The CDR3 is 14 amino acids. DNA for the CDR3: TGTGCCAGCAGTTTAGAATCAGGGGCGGGCGAGCAGTACTTC. Its translation: CASSLESGAGEQYF. The full variable domain, with the rest looked up from reference TRBV28 and TRBJ2-7, is DVKVTQSSRYLVKRTGEKVFLECVQDMDHENMFWYRQDPGLGLRLIYFSYDVKMKEKGDIPEGYSVSREKKERFSLILESASTNQTSMYLCASSLESGAGEQYFGPGTRLTVT.

This chain uses TRBV4-1 with TRBJ2-3; TRBD2 matches 10 bases. There are 14 residues in the CDR3. Germline trimming cut 4 bases from V and 9 bases from J; bases unmatched to any gene: 7. The germline V gene has CDR1 MGHRA and CDR2 YSYEKL. The CDR3 loop reads CASSRTSGPGTQYF. Written as DNA, the CDR3 is TGCGCCAGCAGCCGGACTAGCGGACCTGGGACGCAGTATTTT.

This sequence joins TRBV10-3 and TRBJ1-3; the match to TRBD1 covers 7 bases. The V gene end was trimmed by 4 bases and the J gene end by 4 bases; junction bases not matched to a gene: 7. The CDR3 extends over 15 amino acids. In germline, CDR1 is ENHRY, CDR2 SYGVKD. Here the CDR3 DNA reads TGTGCCATCAGTGTCACAGGGGCAGGAGGAAACACCATATATTTT. It is translated as CAISVTGAGGNTIYF.

The CDR3, as DNA: TGTGCCAGCAGGTTAGCGGGAGAAAATTACAATGAGCAGTTCTTC. Translation: CASRLAGENYNEQFF. This chain joins TRBV3-1 (or the pseudogene TRBV3-2) and TRBJ2-1, with TRBD2 identical over 9 bases. The V gene end was trimmed by 6 bases and the J gene end by 4 bases; junction bases not matched to a gene: 7. The CDR3 is 15 amino acids. The germline gives CDR1 LGHDT, CDR2 YNNKEL (reference sequence).

V and J are TRBV5-4 and TRBJ2-7; 10 bases align to TRBD1. After removal of 0 bases from V and 2 bases from J, the junction contained 2 bases not matched to a gene. The germline V gene has CDR1 SGHNT and CDR2 YYREEE (reference sequence). The CDR3 covers 15 residues. The CDR3 is CASSLETGGAYEQYF. The CDR3 DNA follows: TGTGCCAGCAGCTTGGAGACAGGGGGCGCCTACGAGCAGTACTTC.